One and the same sample provided the 31 T cell receptor beta chains below, sequenced in a study of cytomegalovirus exposure and HLA in healthy donors. It was with 60 Vbeta and 13 Jbeta primers that the PCR ran. Assay used: immunoSEQ multiplex PCR; TCRdb lists only in-frame clones, some missing. The data contain 90,000 to 100,000 clones, roughly 71% of them singletons. The sample was PBMCs. The receptor source for this set is a woman aged 40 to 55 in good health and CMV-seronegative.

The chain joins TRBV10-3 to TRBJ1-1; D perhaps matches TRBD1 (5 bases). Germline V gene lookup returns CDR1 ENHRY and CDR2 SYGVKD. The CDR3 loop spans 14 amino acids. Trimming took 9 bases from V and 5 from J, leaving 19 bases between them. CDR3 protein: CAMGKSGTETEAFF. The DNA for the CDR3 is TGTGCCATGGGGAAGTCAGGGACTGAGACTGAAGCTTTCTTT.

In its sample, this clone was seen once. The J gene is TRBJ2-7, the V gene TRBV4-3; 8 bases fit TRBD2. Trimming at V came to 0 bases and at J to 3 bases, leaving 4 bases not matched to a gene. The CDR3 consists of 15 residues. Germline loops: CDR1 LGHNA, CDR2 YSLEER. For the CDR3, the DNA is TGCGCCAGCAGCCAAGACGTGGGACTAGTCTACGAGCAGTACTTC. It is translated as CASSQDVGLVYEQYF.

The V gene is TRBV18, the J gene TRBJ2-2; 7 bases line up with TRBD1. There are 17 residues in the CDR3. Germline values: CDR1 KGHSH, CDR2 LQKENI. J lost 0 bases, V lost 3 bases, and 7 bases had no gene match. Here the CDR3 reads CASSPFPGGTNTGELFF. CDR3 DNA: TGTGCCAGCTCACCTTTCCCAGGGGGTACGAACACCGGGGAGCTGTTTTTT.

The CDR3 sequence: CASSRTGSTEAFF. DNA of the CDR3: TGCGCCAGCAGCCGGACAGGGTCCACTGAAGCTTTCTTT. The chain links TRBV5-1 to TRBJ1-1, with 8 bases aligning to TRBD1. Per germline, CDR1 SGHRS and CDR2 YFSETQ. The CDR3 spans 13 residues. The J segment lost 4 bases and the V segment lost 4 bases, leaving 3 bases of the junction unmatched.

The chain carries TRBV5-1 and TRBJ1-5; TRBD1 matches 8 bases. The CDR3 spans 18 residues. CDR1 SGHRS and CDR2 YFSETQ come from the germline V gene. J was trimmed by 6 bases and V by 4 bases; bases with no gene match: 18. The DNA of the CDR3 is TGCGCCAGCAGCCCCAATATAGGAAGGACAGGGTTTGGTCAGCCCCAGCATTTT. It yields the protein CASSPNIGRTGFGQPQHF.

This clone has only one observation. The chain recombines TRBV5-1 with TRBJ1-2, with 9 bases identical to TRBD1. Germline V gives CDR1 SGHRS, CDR2 YFSETQ. J was trimmed by 6 bases and V by 3 bases; bases with no gene match: 6. CDR3 length: 14 residues. CDR3: CASSSHGQGNGYTF. For the CDR3, the DNA is TGCGCCAGCAGCTCCCACGGACAGGGGAATGGCTACACCTTC.

This chain links TRBV4-1 with TRBJ1-1; no clear D. The CDR3 extends over 15 amino acids. The V gene's germline CDR1 is MGHRA and CDR2 YSYEKL. Trimming took off 5 bases at V and 0 bases at J, with 13 bases between the two ends. DNA of the CDR3: TGCGCCAGCAGCTCGTCGTACAGCTTGAACACTGAAGCTTTCTTT. It encodes CASSSSYSLNTEAFF.

A few counts support this clone. The chain employs TRBV4-2 and TRBJ1-1, with TRBD1 as a possible D gene (6 bases). Germline CDR1 is LGHNA and CDR2 is YNFKEQ. Trimming pared 0 bases from V and 11 bases from J, leaving 13 bases between. This CDR3 has 13 residues. The chain's CDR3 is CASSQETGSSAFF. Written as DNA, the CDR3 is TGTGCCAGCAGCCAAGAAACAGGGAGTAGCGCTTTCTTT.

The rearrangement links TRBV10-2 to TRBJ2-3; TRBD2 aligns across 10 bases. Per the germline V gene, CDR1 is WSHSY and CDR2 is SAAADI. V lost 3 bases and J lost 4; bases outside the gene matches: 4. The CDR3 contains 15 residues. CDR3 sequence: CASSDGTSAADTQYF. The DNA of the CDR3 is TGCGCCAGCAGTGATGGGACTAGCGCCGCAGATACGCAGTATTTT.

The V and J genes are TRBV7-9 and TRBJ1-2; a possible D gene is TRBD1 (5 bases). The CDR3 is 15 amino acids. The V gene lost 7 bases and the J gene lost 4 bases, with 19 bases spanning the gap. Germline CDR1 is SEHNR and CDR2 is FQNEAQ (reference sequence). The CDR3 region is CASTPLTVHAYGYTF. Written as DNA, the CDR3 is TGTGCCAGCACCCCATTGACAGTCCACGCCTATGGCTACACCTTC.

V and J are TRBV7-3 and TRBJ1-5; tentatively, D is TRBD1 (5 bases). Between the trimmed V and J ends, which lost 0 bases and 2 bases, there was a span of 5 bases. This CDR3 is 14 amino acids long. From germline, CDR1 is SGHTA and CDR2 FQGTGA. The CDR3 reads CASSLTGGNQPQHF. The CDR3 DNA reads TGTGCCAGCAGCTTAACAGGGGGCAATCAGCCCCAGCATTTT.

This chain joins TRBV7-2 and TRBJ1-1; a possible D gene is TRBD1 (5 bases). Germline CDR1 SGHTA, CDR2 FQGNSA. This CDR3 is built from 12 residues. V lost 3 bases to trimming and J lost 7 bases, with 9 bases between them. The CDR3 region is CASSLPGGEAFF. CDR3 coding DNA: TGTGCCAGCAGCTTGCCGGGGGGTGAAGCTTTCTTT.

In its sample, this clone was seen a few times. This sequence joins TRBV6-1 and TRBJ2-1; possible D gene TRBD2, 5 bases. Trimming pared 6 bases from V and 0 bases from J, leaving 9 bases between. Germline V gives CDR1 MNHNS, CDR2 SASEGT. This CDR3 contains 14 residues. This CDR3 is CASRRGDSYNEQFF. CDR3 sequence (DNA): TGTGCCAGCAGACGGGGTGACTCCTACAATGAGCAGTTCTTC.

The chain couples TRBV10-3 to TRBJ2-2; 8 nucleotides align to TRBD1. Germline V gene sequence: CDR1 ENHRY, CDR2 SYGVKD. Trimming at V came to 6 bases and at J to 5 bases, leaving 5 bases not matched to a gene. CDR3 length equals 14 residues. CDR3 protein: CAIRGTGGTGELFF. The CDR3 coding sequence is TGTGCCATCAGGGGGACAGGAGGGACCGGGGAGCTGTTTTTT.

J is TRBJ1-2 and V is TRBV6-1; 9 bases map to TRBD1. CDR1 is MNHNS, CDR2 SASEGT, per germline. This CDR3 has 14 amino acids. With 6 bases clipped from V and 4 bases from J, the junction kept 6 bases outside the gene matches. The CDR3 nucleotides read TGTGCCAGCAGCGGACAGGGGAGGAGCTATGGCTACACCTTC. Its translation is CASSGQGRSYGYTF.

This clone was detected only once. V usage is TRBV7-6 and J usage is TRBJ2-1, with D perhaps TRBD1 (6 bases). The V and J ends lost 3 bases and 8 bases respectively, with 8 bases between them. The CDR3 covers 12 residues. CDR1 is SGHVS and CDR2 is FNYEAQ in the germline V gene. CDR3 DNA: TGTGCCAGCAGCTTCCGGACAGATGAGCAGTTCTTC. This translates into CASSFRTDEQFF.

The chain has TRBV19 and TRBJ1-2; the D is unclear. Looked up from germline, CDR1 is LNHDA and CDR2 is SQIVND (reference sequence). CDR3 length equals 12 residues. V was trimmed by 5 bases and J by 4 bases, leaving 8 bases between them. For the CDR3, the DNA is TGTGCCAGTAGTGCCGGGGTCTATGGCTACACCTTC. Translation: CASSAGVYGYTF.

The chain uses TRBV7-3 and TRBJ1-2; D unclear. Germline CDR1 SGHTA, CDR2 FQGTGA. Trimming took off 1 base at V and 7 bases at J, with 16 bases between the two ends. The CDR3 loop spans 15 amino acids. The CDR3 bases are TGTGCCAGCAGCTTAAGGGCAGACAATCCCCTTGGCTACACCTTC. Encoded protein: CASSLRADNPLGYTF.

This rearrangement joins TRBV6-1 to TRBJ2-7; no definite D call. Looked up from germline, CDR1 is MNHNS and CDR2 is SASEGT. The CDR3 is 14 amino acids. Trimming shortened V by 5 bases and J by 0 bases, and 11 bases separated the two germline ends. The CDR3 spells CASSPSGISYEQYF. CDR3 in DNA: TGTGCCAGCAGTCCCTCGGGTATCTCCTACGAGCAGTACTTC.

This clone was observed a handful of times. The chain uses TRBV5-1 and TRBJ1-2; D not resolved. There are 15 residues in the CDR3. The V gene lost 2 bases and the J gene lost 8 bases, with 19 bases spanning the gap. Germline lookup yields CDR1 SGHRS and CDR2 YFSETQ. The CDR3 DNA is TGCGCCAGCAGCTTCGAGGGTTCATCCGCGGGGGGCTACACCTTC. This translates into CASSFEGSSAGGYTF.

The chain carries TRBV7-8 and TRBJ2-3; 8 bases match TRBD2. CDR1 and CDR2 (germline): SGHVS, FQNEAQ. The CDR3 has 17 amino acids. J lost 1 base, V lost 4 bases, and 10 bases had no gene match. In DNA form, the CDR3 reads TGTGCCAGCAGCTGGCCCCGGCGTAGCGGGGGCACAGATACGCAGTATTTT. It is translated as CASSWPRRSGGTDTQYF.

This clone was counted only a few times. The chain uses TRBV5-1 and TRBJ2-5; D is uncertain. This CDR3 is 14 amino acids long. Germline V lookup: CDR1 SGHRS, CDR2 YFSETQ. V was shortened by 1 base and J by 3 bases, with 10 bases between the two germline ends. CDR3 in DNA: TGCGCCAGCAGCTTGAGCGTAGGAAAAGAGACCCAGTACTTC. Its protein is CASSLSVGKETQYF. Together with reference TRBV5-1 and TRBJ2-5, the CDR3 gives the full variable domain: KAGVTQTPRYLIKTRGQQVTLSCSPISGHRSVSWYQQTPGQGLQFLFEYFSETQRNKGNFPGRFSGRQFSNSRSEMNVSTLELGDSALYLCASSLSVGKETQYFGPGTRLLVL.

V usage is TRBV6-5 and J usage is TRBJ1-3, with a possible D match to TRBD1 (6 bases). Germline V lookup: CDR1 MNHEY, CDR2 SVGAGI. The V end was cut by 2 bases, the J end by 2 bases, with 10 bases between. This CDR3 comprises 15 residues. The CDR3 DNA reads as TGTGCCAGCAGTTACGGTACAGGGACTGGAAACACCATATATTTT. Encoded protein: CASSYGTGTGNTIYF.

With respect to this clone: The junction does not match germline at one end; this may be a read error. The rearrangement joins TRBV29-1 to TRBJ1-2; 9 nucleotides match TRBD1. The CDR3 runs to 15 residues. Germline CDR1 reads SQVTM; CDR2 reads ANQGSEA. The CDR3 sequence: CSATGQGLSKYGYTF. CDR3 nucleotides: TGCAGCGCGACGGGACAGGGTCTCTCTAAGTATGGCTACACCTTC.

In its sample, this clone was seen once. The chain combines TRBV2 with TRBJ2-7; 7 bases map to TRBD1. Trimming took 4 bases from V and 7 from J; bases not matched to a gene: 7. The V gene's germline CDR1 is SNHLY and CDR2 FYNNEI. This CDR3 has 13 residues. The chain's CDR3 is CASSGQGLEEQYF. In nucleotides, the CDR3 is TGTGCCAGCAGTGGACAGGGTTTAGAAGAGCAGTACTTC.

The chain couples TRBV2 to TRBJ2-3; 10 bases are a match to TRBD2. The CDR3 totals 16 residues. After removal of 1 base from V and 3 bases from J, the junction contained 4 bases not matched to a gene. CDR1 and CDR2 from the germline V gene are SNHLY and FYNNEI. This CDR3 is CASSEGPSGGTDTQYF. The CDR3 DNA is TGTGCCAGCAGTGAAGGTCCTAGCGGGGGAACAGATACGCAGTATTTT. Based on the CDR3 plus reference TRBV2 and TRBJ2-3, the full variable domain is EPEVTQTPSHQVTQMGQEVILRCVPISNHLYFYWYRQILGQKVEFLVSFYNNEISEKSEIFDDQFSVERPDGSNFTLKIRSTKLEDSAMYFCASSEGPSGGTDTQYFGPGTRLTVL.

This clone was detected only a few times. V usage is TRBV21-1 and J usage is TRBJ1-6. TRBV21-1 is listed as a pseudogene. The CDR3 runs 16 residues. The CDR3 bases are TGTGCCAGCTCCTTTTGCGGGGGCTCCTATAATTCACCCCTCCACTTT. This codes for CASSFCGGSYNSPLHF.

The chain uses TRBV7-8 and TRBJ2-1; the match to TRBD2 covers 9 bases. The CDR3 covers 15 residues. Trimming took 2 bases from V and 6 from J; bases not matched to a gene: 5. Germline V gene data show CDR1 as SGHVS and CDR2 as FQNEAQ. CDR3 DNA: TGTGCCAGCAGCTTATCGAGCGGGAGGTCCAATGAGCAGTTCTTC. This encodes CASSLSSGRSNEQFF. The full variable domain, in which reference TRBV7-8 and TRBJ2-1 provide the parts outside the CDR3, is GAGVSQSPRYKVAKRGQDVALRCDPISGHVSLFWYQQALGQGPEFLTYFQNEAQLDKSGLPSDRFFAERPEGSVSTLKIQRTQQEDSAVYLCASSLSSGRSNEQFFGPGTRLTVL.

The chain employs TRBV4-1 and TRBJ1-1; 8 bases are a match to TRBD1. Trimming cost V 3 bases and J 0 bases; bases outside gene matches: 3. The germline V gene has CDR1 MGHRA and CDR2 YSYEKL. CDR3 size: 15 residues. The CDR3 sequence: CASSHVTGVNTEAFF. The CDR3 nucleotides are TGCGCCAGCAGCCACGTGACAGGGGTGAACACTGAAGCTTTCTTT.

The chain has TRBV7-6 and TRBJ2-2; D gene unclear. Germline-derived CDR1 and CDR2 are SGHVS and FNYEAQ. With 4 bases removed from V and 6 bases from J, the gap between germline ends came to 6 bases. The CDR3 covers 12 residues. The CDR3, as DNA: TGTGCCAGCAGCTCAGCCTCCGGGGAGCTGTTTTTT. It specifies CASSSASGELFF.

V gene TRBV7-2 combines with J gene TRBJ1-3; D remains unclear. CDR3 size: 14 residues. Trimming removed 5 bases at V and 2 bases at J, with 10 bases between. CDR1 is SGHTA, CDR2 FQGNSA, per germline. CDR3 DNA: TGTGCCAGCAGCCCCAGGTCGGCTGGAAACACCATATATTTT. Its translation is CASSPRSAGNTIYF.